A selection of T cell receptor beta chains follows, all from one sample in a study of OX40 agonist ivuxolimab in advanced cancers. Libraries were prepared by immunoSEQ multiplex PCR; TCRdb keeps only in-frame clonotypes and omits some of them. Here the sample spans approximately 51,000 clones, around 77% being singletons. The source material was CD4+ or CD8+ T cells sorted from blood, sampled in a trial of the OX40 agonist ivuxolimab. These receptors were taken from an adult with an advanced solid tumor such as melanoma, head and neck, liver or kidney cancer. The CDR3 runs from the conserved cysteine through the conserved F or W. A D gene is named only where the DNA matches it firmly. Size is stated for part of the rows, as once, few or many counts, or as a class when the clone is expanded.

j_call d_call v_call clone_size cdr3_nt cdr3_aa
TRBJ2-2 TRBD2 TRBV5-1 NA TGCGCCAGCAGCTCTAGACTAGCGGGAAACACCGGGGAGCTGTTTTTT CASSSRLAGNTGELFF
TRBJ1-4 NA TRBV10-3 NA TGTGCCATCAGGGGGTCAACTAATGAAAAACTGTTTTTT CAIRGSTNEKLFF
TRBJ2-5 NA TRBV19 NA TGTGCCAGTAGTCCCCCCAGCGCTGGGCCGGGGAAACTGTACTTC CASSPPSAGPGKLYF
TRBJ1-2 NA TRBV2 NA TGTGCCAGCACAGTCAACTATGGCTACACCTTC CASTVNYGYTF
TRBJ1-1 NA TRBV6-5 NA TGTGCCTGCTACGGGGTGAACACTGAAGCTTTCTTT CACYGVNTEAFF
TRBJ2-2 NA TRBV6-1 NA TGTGCCAGCGGGACGACGAACACCGGGGAGCTGTTTTTT CASGTTNTGELFF
TRBJ2-7 NA TRBV29-1 NA TGCAGCGTGAGCGCCGCCTTTGACCCCTACGAGCAGTACTTC CSVSAAFDPYEQYF
TRBJ1-1 NA TRBV19 NA TGTGCCAGTAGTGACCGCCTAAACACTGAAGCTTTCTTT CASSDRLNTEAFF
TRBJ1-1 TRBD1 TRBV5-1 NA TGCGCCAGCAGCTCCGGGACAGGGGCCATACTCTACACTGAAGCTTTCTTT CASSSGTGAILYTEAFF
TRBJ2-5 TRBD1 TRBV10-2 NA TGCGCCACCCTGGGACAGATCCAAGAGACCCAGTACTTC CATLGQIQETQYF
TRBJ2-7 TRBD1 TRBV5-6 NA TGTGCCAGCAGCAAGGGACAGGGGCGCTACGAGCAGTACTTC CASSKGQGRYEQYF
TRBJ1-5 NA TRBV6-1 NA TGTGCCAGCAACCACGAGGGCAATCAGCCCCAGCATTTT CASNHEGNQPQHF
TRBJ1-1 NA TRBV7-8 NA TGTGCCAGCAGTTGGGCTGAGGGGTTCACTGAAGCTTTCTTT CASSWAEGFTEAFF
TRBJ2-1 NA TRBV6-4 NA TGTGCCAGCAGTGACCGGTACAATGAGCAGTTCTTC CASSDRYNEQFF
TRBJ1-5 TRBD1 TRBV28 NA TGTGCCAGCAGTACCCAAGGCCGGACAGGGGGAAACAATCAGCCCCAGCATTTT CASSTQGRTGGNNQPQHF
TRBJ2-1 NA TRBV7-3 NA TGTGCCAGCAGCTTATCAGACGGCGGGTTGAATGAGCAGTTCTTC CASSLSDGGLNEQFF
TRBJ1-6 NA TRBV6-5 once TGTGCCAGCAGTTATTTCGGGGGCTCGAGATCACCCCTCCACTTT CASSYFGGSRSPLHF
TRBJ2-7 NA TRBV18 NA TGTGCCAGCTCACCCACTCTCTACGAGCAGTACTTC CASSPTLYEQYF
TRBJ1-2 NA TRBV6-1 NA TGTGCCACCTCTCCCGGGACCCCCTATGGCTACACCTTC CATSPGTPYGYTF
TRBJ2-1 TRBD1 TRBV5-1 NA TGCGCCAGCAGCTTGGGACAGGGGAGGTGGGATGAGCAGTTCTTC CASSLGQGRWDEQFF
TRBJ2-1 TRBD2 TRBV10-3 NA TGTGCCATCGGGGGTAGCGGGTTCAGCTCCTACAATGAGCAGTTCTTC CAIGGSGFSSYNEQFF
TRBJ1-1 NA TRBV19 NA TGTGCCAGTACCAAGACGATCGGTGCGTTGAACACTGAAGCTTTCTTT CASTKTIGALNTEAFF
TRBJ2-7 TRBD2 TRBV6-1 NA TGTGCCAGCAGGGAGTGGCGGGAGGGCTCGTGGCAGTACTTC CASREWREGSWQYF
TRBJ1-2 TRBD1 TRBV28 once TGTGCCAGCAGTGCCGGGACAGGGAGGGTCTATGGCTACACCTTC CASSAGTGRVYGYTF
TRBJ2-1 TRBD2 TRBV11-2 NA TGTGCCAGCAGCCAAATAGGACTAGAAGTAGCTGAGCAGTTCTTC CASSQIGLEVAEQFF
TRBJ2-1 NA TRBV27 NA TGTGCCAGCAGTCCTGGTTGGGGGGGGCCAGGCAATGAGCAGTTCTTC CASSPGWGGPGNEQFF
TRBJ2-5 NA TRBV6-5 NA TGTGCCAGCAGTTACTCGGGGCGAGAGACCCAGTACTTC CASSYSGRETQYF
TRBJ2-1 NA TRBV7-9 few TGTGCCAGCAGCACTCGACTAGGGTCCTACAATGAGCAGTTCTTC CASSTRLGSYNEQFF
TRBJ2-7 TRBD1 TRBV6-1 NA TGTGCCAGCATCTGGGGACAGGGTGCGGGTGAGCAGTACTTC CASIWGQGAGEQYF
TRBJ2-1 TRBD2 TRBV4-1 NA TGCGCCAGCAGCCAAACTAGCGGGAAATACAATGAGCAGTTCTTC CASSQTSGKYNEQFF
TRBJ1-5 NA TRBV6-1 NA TGTGCCAGCAGTGAGGGATGGGGGGATCGCAATCAGCCCCAGCATTTT CASSEGWGDRNQPQHF
TRBJ1-6 NA TRBV6-5 NA TGTGCCAGCACCGAACGGGGGAGCATTCTACCCCTCCACTTT CASTERGSILPLHF
TRBJ1-2 NA TRBV28 NA TGTGCCAGCAGCCCTGCGGGGGGCGTGAACTATGGCTACACCTTC CASSPAGGVNYGYTF
TRBJ1-3 TRBD1 TRBV6-6 NA TGTGCCAGCAGTTTCGGGACAGGGACTGGAAACACCATATATTTT CASSFGTGTGNTIYF
TRBJ2-7 NA TRBV5-4 NA TGTGCCAGCAGCTTTAAGGGCTCCTACGAGCAGTACTTC CASSFKGSYEQYF
TRBJ2-4 NA TRBV27 NA TGTGCCAGCAGTTTCCCCAAAAACATTCAGTACTTC CASSFPKNIQYF
TRBJ1-4 NA TRBV21-1 NA TGTGCCAGCAGCAAAGTTTTGGGGGCATCTAATGAAAAACTGTTTTTT CASSKVLGASNEKLFF
TRBJ2-7 TRBD2 TRBV29-1 NA TGCAGCGTTGACTGGGCGGGAGGGGGCGAGCAGTACTTC CSVDWAGGGEQYF
TRBJ2-2 TRBD1 TRBV6-1 few TGTGCCAGCAATCAGGGGGCGCTAAACACCGGGGAGCTGTTTTTT CASNQGALNTGELFF